One and the same sample provided the 3 T cell receptor beta chains below, sequenced in a study of blood T cell repertoires in COVID-19 (dated by TCRdb to between 2020 and 2021). Library preparation employed the immunoSEQ multiplex PCR assay. TCRdb stores this immuneACCESS table with in-frame sequences only. Part of the clones is absent; in the studies checked, under half of the shortfall reflects unresolved V genes, and no reason is known for the rest. The sample table contains approximately 150,000 clones; only one count was recorded for about four fifths of them. The top ten constitute about 18% of the sample. The sequencing input was peripheral blood. The source is a woman at least 80 years old with acute or convalescent COVID-19.

J is TRBJ2-2 and V is TRBV7-2, with D hard to call. Germline values: CDR1 SGHTA, CDR2 FQGNSA. V was trimmed by 5 bases and J by 6 bases, leaving 13 bases between them. The CDR3 covers 14 residues. CDR3 in amino acids: CASSQSDMPGELFF. The DNA for the CDR3 is TGTGCCAGCAGCCAATCAGACATGCCCGGGGAGCTGTTTTTT. Using reference TRBV7-2 and TRBJ2-2 for the parts outside the CDR3, the full variable domain is GAGVSQSPSNKVTEKGKDVELRCDPISGHTALYWYRQSLGQGLEFLIYFQGNSAPDKSGLPSDRFSAERTGGSVSTLTIQRTQQEDSAVYLCASSQSDMPGELFFGEGSRLTVL.

This rearrangement joins TRBV6-1 to TRBJ2-5; 13 bases map to TRBD2. Germline assignment: CDR1 MNHNS and CDR2 SASEGT. CDR3 length: 19 amino acids. J was trimmed by 5 bases and V by 1 base; bases with no gene match: 13. This CDR3 reads CASSEEIRLAGGRGETQYF. CDR3 bases: TGTGCCAGCAGTGAAGAAATCCGACTAGCGGGAGGTAGGGGGGAGACCCAGTACTTC.

This rearrangement joins TRBV18 to TRBJ1-5, with D perhaps matching TRBD1 (5 bases). This CDR3 comprises 15 residues. CDR1 KGHSH and CDR2 LQKENI come from the germline V gene. Between the trimmed V and J ends, which lost 4 bases and 5 bases, there was a span of 15 bases. CDR3 sequence reads: CASSRGPSGDQPQHF. The CDR3 nucleotides read TGTGCCAGCTCACGAGGGCCGTCGGGGGATCAGCCCCAGCATTTT. Full variable domain (outside the CDR3, taken from reference TRBV18 and TRBJ1-5): NAGVMQNPRHLVRRRGQEARLRCSPMKGHSHVYWYRQLPEEGLKFMVYLQKENIIDESGMPKERFSAEFPKEGPSILRIQQVVRGDSAAYFCASSRGPSGDQPQHFGDGTRLSIL.